One and the same sample provided the 31 T cell receptor beta chains below, sequenced in a study of cytomegalovirus exposure and HLA in healthy donors. The PCR used 60 Vbeta and 13 Jbeta primers. Only in-frame clones appear in the TCRdb table, and some are missing; sequencing was by immunoSEQ multiplex PCR. Its table lists about 160,000 clones. The sample taken for sequencing was PBMCs. Every receptor here comes from a woman aged 55-69 years in good health and CMV-seronegative.

The chain uses TRBV5-4 and TRBJ1-2, with 9 nucleotides matching TRBD1. There are 14 residues in the CDR3. J gave up 5 bases and V 0 bases, and 2 bases lay outside the gene matches. Germline lookup yields CDR1 SGHNT and CDR2 YYREEE (reference sequence). The CDR3 sequence: CASSLGDRVYGYTF. The CDR3 region has the DNA TGTGCCAGCAGCTTGGGGGACAGGGTGTATGGCTACACCTTC.

This chain uses TRBV27 with TRBJ1-4, with TRBD1 identical over 9 bases. Losses at the gene ends were 5 bases for V and 3 bases for J; bases not matched to a gene: 10. The CDR3 spans 17 residues. The V gene's germline CDR1 is MNHEY and CDR2 SMNVEV (reference sequence). CDR3 nucleotides: TGTGCCAGCAGTCTCGGGACAGGGATATTGGCTAATGAAAAACTGTTTTTT. Translation gives CASSLGTGILANEKLFF.

V is TRBV4-2 and J is TRBJ2-1, with D possibly matching TRBD2 (6 bases). The V gene's germline CDR1 is LGHNA and CDR2 YNFKEQ. The CDR3 extends over 17 amino acids. V was trimmed by 0 bases and J by 3 bases, leaving 15 bases between them. This chain's CDR3 is CASSQESRRGYYNEQFF. In DNA form, the CDR3 reads TGTGCCAGCAGCCAAGAGTCTAGGCGGGGCTACTACAATGAGCAGTTCTTC.

The chain has TRBV7-8 and TRBJ1-5, with TRBD1 identical over 10 bases. Germline V gene data show CDR1 as SGHVS and CDR2 as FQNEAQ. This CDR3 region has 17 residues. V lost 6 bases and J lost 1; bases outside the gene matches: 9. The CDR3 is CASSSDRGPGSNQPQHF. In nucleotides, the CDR3 is TGTGCCAGCAGTTCCGACAGGGGGCCGGGAAGCAATCAGCCCCAGCATTTT.

This sequence joins TRBV9 and TRBJ2-2; 8 bases are shared with TRBD2. The V segment lost 4 bases and the J segment 3 bases; nucleotides outside the gene matches: 5. Per germline, CDR1 SGDLS and CDR2 YYNGEE. CDR3 length: 15 amino acids. CDR3 DNA sequence: TGTGCCAGCAGCCTTAGCGGGACCTACACCGGGGAGCTGTTTTTT. It encodes CASSLSGTYTGELFF.

V and J are TRBV7-9 and TRBJ2-3; 9 bases match TRBD1. Looked up from germline, CDR1 is SEHNR and CDR2 is FQNEAQ (reference sequence). J was trimmed by 6 bases and V by 5 bases; bases with no gene match: 6. The CDR3 length is 14 residues. In DNA form, the CDR3 reads TGTGCCAGCAGCCCGGGACAGGGCTCCGATACGCAGTATTTT. Protein product: CASSPGQGSDTQYF.

The chain recombines TRBV7-6 with TRBJ1-5; D unclear. Per the germline V gene, CDR1 is SGHVS and CDR2 is FNYEAQ. V dropped 3 bases and J dropped 0 bases, with 9 bases sitting between them. The CDR3 runs 15 residues. The CDR3 sequence: CASSFLADSNQPQHF. CDR3 nucleotide sequence: TGTGCCAGCAGCTTTTTGGCCGATAGCAATCAGCCCCAGCATTTT.

The chain employs TRBV5-4 and TRBJ1-1; TRBD1 agrees at 8 bases. CDR3 length equals 16 residues. Trimming cost V 0 bases and J 0 bases; bases outside gene matches: 4. In germline, CDR1 is SGHNT, CDR2 YYREEE (reference sequence). The CDR3 DNA sequence: TGTGCCAGCAGCTTGGTTCCGGGACAGGTGAACACTGAAGCTTTCTTT. This gives the protein CASSLVPGQVNTEAFF.

V and J are TRBV27 and TRBJ2-1; 8 bases are a match to TRBD2. V was clipped by 6 bases and J by 8 bases; unmatched bases: 9. The length of the CDR3 is 14 residues. The germline CDR1 and CDR2 sequences are MNHEY and SMNVEV (reference sequence). The CDR3 sequence: CASRPPGLDYEQFF. The CDR3 DNA sequence: TGTGCCAGCAGGCCTCCGGGACTAGACTATGAGCAGTTCTTC.

This chain uses TRBV28 with TRBJ1-5, with TRBD1 as a possible D gene (5 bases). Germline CDR1 and CDR2: MDHEN and SYDVKM. CDR3 length: 15 residues. Trimming removed 2 bases from V and 4 bases from J, with 12 bases in between. The CDR3 DNA reads as TGTGCCAGCAGTTTAGGGGCACCCCCAAATCAGCCCCAGCATTTT. It translates to CASSLGAPPNQPQHF.

The genes are TRBV18 and TRBJ1-6; D unclear. The V end lost 4 bases, the J end lost 7 bases, and 17 bases lay between the germline ends. The CDR3 totals 16 residues. CDR1 and CDR2 from the germline V gene are KGHSH and LQKENI. DNA of the CDR3: TGTGCCAGCTCACTTTCGGGGTCTTCTGCCAATTCACCCCTCCACTTT. Protein sequence: CASSLSGSSANSPLHF. Together with reference TRBV18 and TRBJ1-6, the CDR3 gives the full variable domain: NAGVMQNPRHLVRRRGQEARLRCSPMKGHSHVYWYRQLPEEGLKFMVYLQKENIIDESGMPKERFSAEFPKEGPSILRIQQVVRGDSAAYFCASSLSGSSANSPLHFGNGTRLTVT.

The chain has TRBV5-4 and TRBJ1-1, with unresolved D. CDR1 and CDR2 from the germline V gene are SGHNT and YYREEE (reference sequence). V gave up 6 bases and J gave up 1 base, with 10 bases separating them. The CDR3 is 13 residues long. The CDR3: CASTWPGNTEAFF. Here the CDR3 DNA reads TGTGCCAGCACCTGGCCGGGGAACACTGAAGCTTTCTTT.

The chain links TRBV15 to TRBJ2-7; TRBD1 agrees at 12 bases. The CDR3 consists of 16 residues. Per the germline V gene, CDR1 is LNHNV and CDR2 is YYDKDF (reference sequence). V trimming: 2 bases; J trimming: 6 bases; junction bases outside the gene matches: 8. In DNA form, the CDR3 reads TGTGCCACCAGCAGAACCCCGGGACAGGGGGCCGGCGAGCAGTACTTC. Amino acid sequence: CATSRTPGQGAGEQYF.

This chain uses TRBV7-2 with TRBJ2-7; D remains ambiguous. Germline values: CDR1 SGHTA, CDR2 FQGNSA. The CDR3 has 12 amino acids. V was shortened by 5 bases and J by 0 bases, with 5 bases between the two germline ends. CDR3 DNA sequence: TGTGCCAGCAGCCCCTCCTCCTACGAGCAGTACTTC. Translated, it gives CASSPSSYEQYF.

The V gene is TRBV28, the J gene TRBJ2-7; 8 nucleotides align to TRBD2. CDR1 is MDHEN, CDR2 SYDVKM, per germline. The CDR3 runs 13 residues. V lost 7 bases and J lost 3; bases outside the gene matches: 5. Here the CDR3 DNA reads TGTGCCAGCACCCCACGGGAGGGCTACGAGCAGTACTTC. Its protein product is CASTPREGYEQYF.

The chain employs TRBV10-3 and TRBJ1-5, with D tentatively TRBD1 (6 bases). Trimming removed 6 bases from V and 1 base from J, with 7 bases in between. The CDR3 covers 13 residues. Germline CDR1 reads ENHRY; CDR2 reads SYGVKD. The CDR3 here is CAIRTGSNQPQHF. CDR3 coding DNA: TGTGCCATCAGAACAGGGAGCAATCAGCCCCAGCATTTT.

The chain couples TRBV21-1 to TRBJ1-5; the table names TRBD1, a call not compared with the DNA. TRBV21-1 is a known pseudogene. The CDR3 loop spans 17 amino acids. CDR3 DNA: TGTGCCAGCAGCAAACCGCCGACAGGGGATAAGGATCAGCCCCAGCATTTT. Its protein product is CASSKPPTGDKDQPQHF.

The CDR3 sequence: CASSLEGRVNTGELFF. CDR3 sequence (DNA): TGTGCCAGCAGCTTGGAGGGCAGGGTAAACACCGGGGAGCTGTTTTTT. This sequence joins TRBV5-6 and TRBJ2-2; tentative D call: TRBD1 (5 bases). V shed 0 bases and J shed 2 bases, with 11 bases lying between them. Germline V gives CDR1 SGHDT, CDR2 YYEEEE. There are 16 residues in the CDR3.

V is TRBV4-1 and J is TRBJ2-7, with TRBD1 identical over 8 bases. The germline V gene encodes CDR1 MGHRA and CDR2 YSYEKL. This CDR3 is 14 amino acids long. V lost 0 bases, J lost 5 bases, and 3 bases stayed unmatched. The CDR3 sequence: CASSQDATGDEQYF. The CDR3 DNA is TGCGCCAGCAGCCAAGACGCGACAGGGGACGAGCAGTACTTC.

V and J are TRBV27 and TRBJ1-1; TRBD1 might be the D (5 bases). CDR1 is MNHEY and CDR2 is SMNVEV in the germline V gene (reference sequence). The length of the CDR3 is 15 residues. The V end lost 3 bases, the J end lost 3 bases, and 14 bases lay between the germline ends. The CDR3 spells CASSLAPGRYTEAFF. In DNA, the CDR3 is TGTGCCAGCAGTTTGGCCCCAGGGAGGTACACTGAAGCTTTCTTT.

The V call is TRBV7-9, the J call TRBJ2-7; D is perhaps TRBD1 (5 bases). The V end lost 5 bases, the J end lost 2 bases, and 13 bases lay between the germline ends. The CDR3 runs 14 residues. CDR1 SEHNR and CDR2 FQNEAQ come from the germline V gene (reference sequence). This chain's CDR3 is CASSGAPAPYEQYF. The DNA for the CDR3 is TGTGCCAGCAGCGGGGCCCCAGCGCCCTACGAGCAGTACTTC.

The chain uses TRBV10-3 and TRBJ1-5; D unclear. Germline lookup yields CDR1 ENHRY and CDR2 SYGVKD. The CDR3 contains 14 residues. V lost 3 bases and J 1 base, leaving 7 bases between the germline ends. The CDR3 coding sequence is TGTGCCATCAGTGACCTACTGAGCAATCAGCCCCAGCATTTT. This sequence encodes CAISDLLSNQPQHF.

The chain is built from TRBV6-5 and TRBJ2-5; a possible D gene is TRBD2 (6 bases). This CDR3 contains 14 residues. Trimming shortened V by 6 bases and J by 0 bases, and 11 bases separated the two germline ends. The V gene's germline CDR1 is MNHEY and CDR2 SVGAGI. The CDR3 coding sequence is TGTGCCAGCAGGATCCCGGGAGACCAAGAGACCCAGTACTTC. The encoded protein is CASRIPGDQETQYF.

The rearrangement links TRBV4-1 to TRBJ1-2, with D possibly TRBD1 on 5 matching bases. V was pared by 0 bases and J by 8 bases, with 19 bases between. Germline V gene sequence: CDR1 MGHRA, CDR2 YSYEKL. The CDR3 totals 16 residues. The CDR3, as DNA: TGCGCCAGCAGCCAAGAGGGCCCTGGGTCGGGGGACGGCTACACCTTC. This gives the protein CASSQEGPGSGDGYTF.

CDR3 region: CASSDSRTYNEQFF. CDR3 DNA: TGTGCCAGCAGTGATTCGCGTACCTACAATGAGCAGTTCTTC. The chain joins TRBV2 to TRBJ2-1; D ambiguous. From germline, CDR1 is SNHLY and CDR2 FYNNEI. V lost 3 bases and J lost 2, with 8 bases in between. The CDR3 is 14 residues long.

The genes are TRBV11-2 and TRBJ2-1; TRBD2 matches 9 bases. The CDR3 loop spans 14 amino acids. V was pared by 6 bases and J by 7 bases, with 7 bases of the junction left unmatched. Germline V gives CDR1 SGHAT, CDR2 FQNNGV. The CDR3 is CASRPGLAYNEQFF. The CDR3 bases are TGTGCCAGCAGGCCCGGACTAGCGTATAATGAGCAGTTCTTC.

The chain has TRBV9 and TRBJ1-2, with D possibly TRBD1 on 6 matching bases. The CDR3 is 15 amino acids. The germline V and J ends were trimmed by 0 bases and 9 bases, with 18 bases remaining between them. The germline V gene has CDR1 SGDLS and CDR2 YYNGEE. CDR3: CASSVEGTPLFRYTF. CDR3 coding DNA: TGTGCCAGCAGCGTAGAAGGGACACCCCTCTTCCGCTACACCTTC. Full variable domain (missing parts from reference TRBV9 and TRBJ1-2): DSGVTQTPKHLITATGQRVTLRCSPRSGDLSVYWYQQSLDQGLQFLIQYYNGEERAKGNILERFSAQQFPDLHSELNLSSLELGDSALYFCASSVEGTPLFRYTFGSGTRLTVV.

The chain joins TRBV10-1 to TRBJ2-3; D is undetermined. Per the germline V gene, CDR1 is WNHNN and CDR2 is SYGVQD (reference sequence). Trimming left V 0 bases short and J 1 base short, with 11 bases between. The CDR3 loop spans 16 amino acids. DNA of the CDR3: TGCGCCAGCAGTGAGTCCCCCGGGTCAGGCACAGATACGCAGTATTTT. It is translated as CASSESPGSGTDTQYF.

The rearrangement uses TRBV19 and TRBJ2-7; TRBD2 aligns across 9 bases. The J segment lost 6 bases and the V segment lost 3 bases, leaving 3 bases of the junction unmatched. This CDR3 has 13 amino acids. Germline V gene sequence: CDR1 LNHDA, CDR2 SQIVND (reference sequence). The CDR3 region has the DNA TGTGCCAGTAGTATGCGGGGGGGAGGCGAGCAGTACTTC. Protein product: CASSMRGGGEQYF.

The rearrangement joins TRBV11-1 to TRBJ1-5; D gene unclear. Trimming took 1 base from V and 2 from J, leaving 12 bases between them. CDR3 length: 16 residues. Germline V gene lookup returns CDR1 SGHAT and CDR2 FQDESV (reference sequence). The CDR3 region has the DNA TGTGCCAGCAGCTTAGGAGGGTATCAAGGCAATCAGCCCCAGCATTTT. Translation gives CASSLGGYQGNQPQHF. Complete variable domain (other parts from reference TRBV11-1 and TRBJ1-5): EAEVAQSPRYKITEKSQAVAFWCDPISGHATLYWYRQILGQGPELLVQFQDESVVDDSQLPKDRFSAERLKGVDSTLKIQPAELGDSAMYLCASSLGGYQGNQPQHFGDGTRLSIL.

The chain has TRBV18 and TRBJ2-3, with 7 bases matching TRBD2. The CDR3 runs 13 residues. The V segment lost 5 bases and the J segment 5 bases; nucleotides outside the gene matches: 4. CDR1 and CDR2 (germline): KGHSH, LQKENI. The CDR3 spells CASSEGREDTQYF. Here the CDR3 DNA reads TGTGCCAGCTCAGAGGGGAGGGAAGATACGCAGTATTTT. Supplemented by reference TRBV18 and TRBJ2-3, the full variable domain reads NAGVMQNPRHLVRRRGQEARLRCSPMKGHSHVYWYRQLPEEGLKFMVYLQKENIIDESGMPKERFSAEFPKEGPSILRIQQVVRGDSAAYFCASSEGREDTQYFGPGTRLTVL.